The sequence of this TCR beta chain was determined in a study of T cell responses to AZD1222 COVID-19 vaccine. General study findings and limits: Clonal diversity was possibly underestimated, and white British individuals and females predominated among donors.

The CDR3 runs 14 residues. Per the germline V gene, CDR1 is SGHRS and CDR2 is YFSETQ. The V gene lost 0 bases and the J gene lost 5 bases, with 9 bases spanning the gap. Points on this clone: Its antigen is unidentified.

Profiled with immunoSEQ multiplex PCR; TCRdb holds only in-frame clones, not every one. The repertoire holds under 150,000 clones, about 93% seen once, with about 1.9% in the top ten. The sample consisted of peripheral blood, taken on day 0 of AZD1222 vaccination. J is TRBJ1-5 and V is TRBV5-1; D ambiguous. The clonotype comes from an adult in good health. The CDR3 coding sequence is TGCGCCAGCAGCTTGGGGGCTGGTTATCAGCCCCAGCATTTT. This gives the protein CASSLGAGYQPQHF.